This is a list of T cell receptor beta chains from one sample in a study of T cell clones after liver transplantation. Profiling relied on immunoSEQ multiplex PCR, and the TCRdb table lists in-frame clones only, not all of them. The sample has approximately 51,000 clones; roughly nine tenths are singletons. Sequencing was performed on CD8+ T cells from blood, taken 12 months after liver transplant. The receptor set was obtained from a human patient who received a liver transplant. The T cells may partly be graft donor cells. CDR3s include the opening cysteine and the closing phenylalanine or tryptophan. Fields, in order: J gene, V gene, CDR3 protein.

j_call: TRBJ1-2; v_call: TRBV5-1; cdr3_aa: CASRPDLPYGYTF
j_call: TRBJ2-1; v_call: TRBV9; cdr3_aa: CASSVGGVANYNEQFF
j_call: TRBJ1-1; v_call: TRBV5-1; cdr3_aa: CASSWGQGVTEAFF
j_call: TRBJ2-7; v_call: TRBV5-6; cdr3_aa: CASSFGTGVLHEQYF
j_call: TRBJ2-1; v_call: TRBV27; cdr3_aa: CASSSPTSGSRNEQFF
j_call: TRBJ1-5; v_call: TRBV14; cdr3_aa: CASSHAGQPQHF
j_call: TRBJ1-2; v_call: TRBV5-1; cdr3_aa: CASSLTENYGYTF
j_call: TRBJ1-2; v_call: TRBV14; cdr3_aa: CASSQGVGYGYTF
j_call: TRBJ1-1; v_call: TRBV28; cdr3_aa: CASSPSRTGTLNTEAFF
j_call: TRBJ2-5; v_call: TRBV7-9; cdr3_aa: CASSLQETQYF
j_call: TRBJ1-4; v_call: TRBV19; cdr3_aa: CASTLVHLATNEKLFF
j_call: TRBJ1-1; v_call: TRBV28; cdr3_aa: CASSLANTEAFF
j_call: TRBJ1-1; v_call: TRBV5-6; cdr3_aa: CASSPPMGGEAFF
j_call: TRBJ2-7; v_call: TRBV19; cdr3_aa: CASTTLGEADEQYF
j_call: TRBJ1-1; v_call: TRBV28; cdr3_aa: CASSPLTTDTEAFF
j_call: TRBJ2-1; v_call: TRBV5-1; cdr3_aa: CASSLASGVYNEQFF
j_call: TRBJ2-7; v_call: TRBV10-3; cdr3_aa: CAISESGTGTGTYEQYF
j_call: TRBJ2-7; v_call: TRBV19; cdr3_aa: CASSIGTGNHEQYF
j_call: TRBJ2-1; v_call: TRBV19; cdr3_aa: CASSPQGGGSNEQFF
j_call: TRBJ1-2; v_call: TRBV19; cdr3_aa: CASSILQGRDYGYTF
j_call: TRBJ1-5; v_call: TRBV27; cdr3_aa: CASSGQVNQPQHF